The 9 T cell receptor beta chains below come from one sample, sequenced in a study of T cells in Graves' hyperthyroidism and ophthalmopathy. Amplified regions were TCR beta CDR3 sequences from RNA transcripts. An initial round of RT-PCR targeting the TCR CDR3 relied on the HTBI primer set. TCRdb independently ran MiXCR on the multiplex PCR reads; one entry per CDR3 protein. The sample records a few hundred thousand distinct CDR3 sequences, about a sixth being singletons. The sample consisted of blood. Source of these receptors: a woman in her 40s with Graves' ophthalmopathy.

The chain carries TRBV30 and TRBJ1-2, with D maybe TRBD1 (5 bases). V gave up 3 bases and J gave up 7 bases, with 12 bases separating them. Per germline, CDR1 GTSNPN and CDR2 SVGIG (reference sequence). The CDR3 runs 12 residues. DNA for the CDR3: TGTGCCTGGAGGCCAGGGACTCGTGGCTACACCTTC. Protein product: CAWRPGTRGYTF.

In its sample, this clonotype was seen many times. The V gene is TRBV27, the J gene TRBJ2-7; TRBD1 matches 8 bases. The ends lost 2 bases at V and 1 base at J; junction bases unmatched: 10. Germline V gene sequence: CDR1 MNHEY, CDR2 SMNVEV (reference sequence). This CDR3 has 17 amino acids. CDR3: CASSLIGAGGKSYEQYF. Here the CDR3 DNA reads TGTGCCAGCAGTTTAATTGGGGCAGGGGGCAAGTCCTACGAGCAGTACTTC.

The chain has TRBV5-4 and TRBJ1-1; D uncertain. CDR3 length equals 13 residues. Germline CDR1 is SGHNT and CDR2 is YYREEE (reference sequence). Trimming took off 2 bases at V and 4 bases at J, with 9 bases between the two ends. CDR3 DNA: TGTGCCAGCAGCTTCTTGGGGAGCACTGAAGCTTTCTTT. Translation gives CASSFLGSTEAFF.

This clonotype showed up many times. The V gene is TRBV12-3 or TRBV12-4, the J gene TRBJ2-5; no clear D gene. This CDR3 has 14 residues. V lost 3 bases and J 2 bases, leaving 10 bases between the germline ends. For the CDR3, the DNA is TGTGCCAGCAGTTTTAATTCCCTACAAGAGACCCAGTACTTC. Translation gives CASSFNSLQETQYF.

This clonotype was seen repeatedly, ten times or more. The V and J genes are TRBV28 and TRBJ2-1; D uncertain. Germline V CDR1 and CDR2: MDHEN, SYDVKM. V was shortened by 7 bases and J by 7 bases, with 8 bases between the two germline ends. This CDR3 spans 11 amino acids. The CDR3 loop reads CASTPGNEQFF. The DNA of the CDR3 is TGTGCCAGCACCCCCGGGAATGAGCAGTTCTTC. The variable domain in full, with the rest retrieved from reference TRBV28 and TRBJ2-1, is DVKVTQSSRYLVKRTGEKVFLECVQDMDHENMFWYRQDPGLGLRLIYFSYDVKMKEKGDIPEGYSVSREKKERFSLILESASTNQTSMYLCASTPGNEQFFGPGTRLTVL.

This clonotype has at least ten counts. This sequence joins TRBV6-1 and TRBJ2-7, with D maybe TRBD2 (6 bases). The CDR3 loop spans 13 amino acids. CDR1 and CDR2 (germline): MNHNS, SASEGT. V was trimmed by 3 bases and J by 4 bases, leaving 10 bases between them. The CDR3 bases are TGTGCCAGCAGTGAGGGGGGACGATACGAGCAGTACTTC. Its translation is CASSEGGRYEQYF.

This clonotype was seen more than once but under ten times. The chain combines TRBV4-1 with TRBJ1-5, with D hard to call. Germline V gives CDR1 MGHRA, CDR2 YSYEKL. The CDR3 spans 13 residues. Trimming took 0 bases from V and 5 from J, leaving 5 bases between them. In DNA, the CDR3 is TGCGCCAGCAGCCAAGATAACCATCAGCCCCAGCATTTT. This codes for CASSQDNHQPQHF.

Only a few counts were recorded for this clonotype. J is TRBJ1-1 and V is TRBV10-3; D is undetermined. The V gene's germline CDR1 is ENHRY and CDR2 SYGVKD. The CDR3 length is 13 residues. V dropped 7 bases and J dropped 1 base, with 10 bases sitting between them. The CDR3 DNA is TGTGCCATCAATCCCGCCCCGAACACTGAAGCTTTCTTT. This translates into CAINPAPNTEAFF.

This clonotype was detected only once. This chain joins TRBV29-1 and TRBJ2-5; D gene unclear. Germline V gene lookup returns CDR1 SQVTM and CDR2 ANQGSEA. Trimming stripped 4 bases from V and 3 bases from J, with 9 bases between. CDR3 length equals 12 residues. CDR3 DNA: TGCAGCGTTGCCCTATTTGAAGAGACCCAGTACTTC. Translation: CSVALFEETQYF.